This passage covers 21 T cell receptor beta chains from one sample sequenced in a study of T-cell reconstitution after alpha-beta-depleted transplantation in children. Preparation of the TCRbeta library involved a method that used unique molecular identifiers. TCRdb re-called the PCR reads through MiXCR, storing one row per CDR3 protein. The sample includes some 490,000 distinct CDR3 sequences, roughly an eighth of them seen just once. Specimen: PBMCs from the stem cell graft donor, collected from the stem cell graft. These receptors came from a human donor who donated a stem cell graft to a child with combined immunodeficiency.

In the case of this clonotype: A read error may be the cause here, since a much bigger clone is one base away. Since no conserved phenylalanine or tryptophan closes the CDR3, a read error is the likely cause. The chain uses TRBV12-3 or TRBV12-4 and TRBJ2-6; no clear D. This CDR3 region has 15 residues. V was trimmed by 6 bases and J by 1 base, leaving 10 bases between them. The CDR3 is CASRAIVSGANVLTS. The DNA of the CDR3 is TGTGCCAGCAGGGCAATAGTTTCTGGGGCCAACGTCCTGACTTCC.

The chain carries TRBV20-1 and TRBJ1-5; D unclear. V dropped 0 bases and J dropped 1 base, with 13 bases sitting between them. The CDR3 is made up of 16 amino acids. Germline V gene data show CDR1 as DFQATT and CDR2 as SNEGSKA (reference sequence). This chain's CDR3 is CSAREKFRGSNQPQHF. CDR3 coding DNA: TGCAGTGCTAGAGAGAAGTTCCGAGGGAGCAATCAGCCCCAGCATTTT.

The chain recombines TRBV24-1 with TRBJ2-1; tentatively, D is TRBD2 (5 bases). There are 17 residues in the CDR3. CDR1 KGHDR and CDR2 SFDVKD come from the germline V gene. V gave up 3 bases and J gave up 0 bases, with 14 bases separating them. The CDR3 sequence is CATSDALAPSSYNEQFF. CDR3 nucleotide sequence: TGTGCCACCAGTGATGCCTTAGCGCCGAGCTCCTACAATGAGCAGTTCTTC.

The gene calls are TRBV10-3 and TRBJ2-5; TRBD2 might be the D (6 bases). CDR1 is ENHRY and CDR2 is SYGVKD in the germline V gene. V lost 3 bases and J 7 bases, leaving 15 bases between the germline ends. The CDR3 runs 14 residues. The CDR3 nucleotides read TGTGCCATCAGTGACCCCGGGACGGAGGGGACCCAGTACTTC. Protein product: CAISDPGTEGTQYF.

The table lists this clonotype with a few counts. The V and J genes are TRBV6-1 and TRBJ1-5; D is undetermined. The germline CDR1 and CDR2 sequences are MNHNS and SASEGT. Trimming removed 6 bases from V and 3 bases from J, with 12 bases in between. The CDR3 contains 14 residues. CDR3 in DNA: TGTGCCAGCAGGCCCGGGCCTCTCAATCAGCCCCAGCATTTT. Encoded protein: CASRPGPLNQPQHF.

The CDR3 DNA reads as TGCAGTGCTAGAGATTATAGCGGGCAGAGCTCCTACAATGAGCAGTTCTTC. Its protein product is CSARDYSGQSSYNEQFF. The chain uses TRBV20-1 and TRBJ2-1, with TRBD2 identical over 7 bases. Germline V lookup: CDR1 DFQATT, CDR2 SNEGSKA (reference sequence). The CDR3 has 17 amino acids. Trimming took 0 bases from V and 0 from J; bases not matched to a gene: 8.

J is TRBJ2-1 and V is TRBV4-3, with D unresolved. The CDR3 contains 16 residues. Trimming left V 3 bases short and J 4 bases short, with 16 bases between. Germline CDR1 is LGHNA and CDR2 is YSLEER. This CDR3 reads CASSQLYRQRYNEQFF. The DNA of the CDR3 is TGCGCCAGCAGCCAGCTATACCGTCAGAGGTACAATGAGCAGTTCTTC.

There are many counts of this clonotype. The V call is TRBV29-1, the J call TRBJ1-2; maybe TRBD1 (5 bases). This CDR3 contains 14 residues. Trimming took off 1 base at V and 5 bases at J, with 14 bases between the two ends. The germline V gene has CDR1 SQVTM and CDR2 ANQGSEA. This chain's CDR3 is CSVEVTGMEYGYTF. The CDR3 DNA reads as TGCAGCGTTGAAGTTACAGGAATGGAGTATGGCTACACCTTC.

The rearrangement uses TRBV4-3 and TRBJ2-5; D is ambiguous. Trimming stripped 0 bases from V and 6 bases from J, with 11 bases between. CDR1 and CDR2 (germline): LGHNA, YSLEER. The CDR3 is 14 residues long. This CDR3 reads CASSQDGSTQTQYF. CDR3 DNA sequence: TGCGCCAGCAGCCAAGATGGCAGTACGCAGACCCAGTACTTC.

In this sample, this clonotype turned up many times. The chain combines TRBV4-1 with TRBJ2-1, with D unresolved. The V gene's germline CDR1 is MGHRA and CDR2 YSYEKL. The CDR3 has 17 amino acids. V lost 0 bases, J lost 0 bases, and 12 bases lay in between. The CDR3 here is CASSQDKALRSYNEQFF. CDR3 in DNA: TGCGCCAGCAGCCAAGATAAGGCTCTTCGCTCCTACAATGAGCAGTTCTTC.

This sequence joins TRBV11-2 and TRBJ2-3, with 8 bases identical to TRBD2. Germline values: CDR1 SGHAT, CDR2 FQNNGV. The trim removed 1 base at V and 5 bases at J, leaving 8 bases unmatched. CDR3 size: 16 residues. This CDR3 is CASSLGELAGGDTQYF. CDR3 sequence (DNA): TGTGCCAGCAGCTTAGGGGAGCTAGCGGGCGGAGATACGCAGTATTTT.

This clonotype was detected a few times. This rearrangement joins TRBV6-5 to TRBJ1-1; TRBD1 aligns across 8 bases. V lost 4 bases, J lost 5 bases, and 6 bases stayed unmatched. Germline V gene data show CDR1 as MNHEY and CDR2 as SVGAGI. This CDR3 contains 14 residues. CDR3 nucleotides: TGTGCCAGCAGTTTCGGACAGGGTGGGACTGAAGCTTTCTTT. This encodes CASSFGQGGTEAFF.

A few counts support this clonotype. J is TRBJ1-6 and V is TRBV28, with D possibly TRBD1 on 5 matching bases. V lost 6 bases and J 0 bases, leaving 18 bases between the germline ends. This CDR3 is 18 amino acids long. Germline CDR1 and CDR2: MDHEN and SYDVKM. The CDR3 nucleotides read TGTGCCAGCAGGCCGGACATCACCTATGGCTCCTATAATTCACCCCTCCACTTT. As protein: CASRPDITYGSYNSPLHF.

The rearrangement links TRBV15 to TRBJ1-4; 8 nucleotides line up with TRBD1. V trimming: 0 bases; J trimming: 7 bases; junction bases outside the gene matches: 1. The length of the CDR3 is 14 residues. Germline V gene sequence: CDR1 LNHNV, CDR2 YYDKDF (reference sequence). CDR3 amino acids: CATSRDGTGEKLFF. DNA of the CDR3: TGTGCCACCAGCAGAGATGGGACAGGTGAAAAACTGTTTTTT.

This clonotype showed up just a few times. The chain has TRBV10-3 and TRBJ1-5; TRBD1 agrees at 8 bases. The J segment lost 7 bases and the V segment lost 3 bases, leaving 2 bases of the junction unmatched. There are 13 residues in the CDR3. Germline CDR1 is ENHRY and CDR2 is SYGVKD. CDR3 nucleotides: TGTGCCATCAGTGATGCAGGGGGCCAGCCCCAGCATTTT. The encoded protein is CAISDAGGQPQHF.

This clonotype has more than one count but fewer than ten. CDR3 in DNA: TGTGCCAGCAGCTTATCCGGCCTCTCCTATAATTCACCCCTCCACTTT. Translation gives CASSLSGLSYNSPLHF. This chain joins TRBV7-9 and TRBJ1-6; D unclear. Trimming took off 2 bases at V and 0 bases at J, with 8 bases between the two ends. The CDR3 extends over 16 amino acids. Germline V lookup: CDR1 SEHNR, CDR2 FQNEAQ (reference sequence).

The genes are TRBV12-3 or TRBV12-4 and TRBJ2-1; 7 nucleotides match TRBD2. CDR3 size: 15 residues. The V gene end was trimmed by 3 bases and the J gene end by 0 bases; junction bases not matched to a gene: 2. Here the CDR3 DNA reads TGTGCCAGCAGTTTCCGGGGGGTCTCCTACAATGAGCAGTTCTTC. Translated, it gives CASSFRGVSYNEQFF.

A few counts support this clonotype. V gene TRBV12-3 or TRBV12-4 combines with J gene TRBJ2-1, with 13 bases fitting TRBD2. This CDR3 contains 16 residues. Trimming cost V 5 bases and J 7 bases; bases outside gene matches: 8. CDR3 sequence: CASSRLAGGGRNEQFF. The CDR3 DNA sequence: TGTGCCAGCAGTCGACTAGCGGGGGGTGGGAGGAATGAGCAGTTCTTC.

This clonotype appeared many times. V gene TRBV5-1 combines with J gene TRBJ1-5; D is unclear. CDR1 and CDR2 (germline): SGHRS, YFSETQ. Trimming stripped 0 bases from V and 10 bases from J, with 5 bases between. This CDR3 comprises 11 residues. The CDR3 DNA is TGCGCCAGCAGCTTGGGGAAACCCCAGCATTTT. Its translation is CASSLGKPQHF.

The rearrangement joins TRBV7-9 to TRBJ2-5; D tentatively fits TRBD1 or TRBD2 (5 bases each). The CDR3 is made up of 15 amino acids. Trimming stripped 2 bases from V and 2 bases from J, with 12 bases between. CDR1 and CDR2 (germline): SEHNR, FQNEAQ (reference sequence). This chain's CDR3 is CASSLRGRQQETQYF. Written as DNA, the CDR3 is TGTGCCAGCAGCTTAAGGGGACGGCAGCAAGAGACCCAGTACTTC.

This clonotype was seen only a few times. J is TRBJ2-1 and V is TRBV7-2; 7 bases are a match to TRBD2. Germline CDR1 SGHTA, CDR2 FQGNSA. The CDR3 spans 14 residues. The ends lost 0 bases at V and 9 bases at J; junction bases unmatched: 5. This CDR3 is CASSLAGEGSEQFF. CDR3 bases: TGTGCCAGCAGCTTAGCGGGGGAGGGGAGTGAGCAGTTCTTC.